The 18 T cell receptor beta chains reported below all come from one sample, sequenced in a study of cytomegalovirus exposure and HLA in healthy donors. With 60 Vbeta and 13 Jbeta primers, the PCR was carried out. Measured with immunoSEQ multiplex PCR; TCRdb has only the in-frame clones, and not every one. Of some 170,000 clones listed, 70% to 80% are singletons. Sequencing used PBMCs. The receptor source for this set is a man between 18 and 35 years old in good health and CMV-seropositive.

This clone has only a few counts. The chain recombines TRBV9 with TRBJ2-3; 9 nucleotides align to TRBD1. V was clipped by 4 bases and J by 3 bases; unmatched bases: 9. The CDR3 has 16 residues. The V gene's germline CDR1 is SGDLS and CDR2 YYNGEE. The CDR3 DNA reads as TGTGCCAGCAGCCCCCGGGGACAGGGTGAAACAGATACGCAGTATTTT. It specifies CASSPRGQGETDTQYF. The full variable domain, rest sourced from reference TRBV9 and TRBJ2-3, is DSGVTQTPKHLITATGQRVTLRCSPRSGDLSVYWYQQSLDQGLQFLIQYYNGEERAKGNILERFSAQQFPDLHSELNLSSLELGDSALYFCASSPRGQGETDTQYFGPGTRLTVL.

The chain recombines TRBV29-1 with TRBJ1-1; D unclear. Germline CDR1 is SQVTM and CDR2 is ANQGSEA. Between the trimmed V and J ends, which lost 4 bases and 4 bases, there was a span of 7 bases. The CDR3 totals 11 residues. The CDR3 loop reads CSVVSFTEAFF. CDR3 nucleotides: TGCAGCGTTGTTAGTTTCACTGAAGCTTTCTTT. The full variable domain, rest sourced from reference TRBV29-1 and TRBJ1-1, is SAVISQKPSRDICQRGTSLTIQCQVDSQVTMMFWYRQQPGQSLTLIATANQGSEATYESGFVIDKFPISRPNLTFSTLTVSNMSPEDSSIYLCSVVSFTEAFFGQGTRLTVV.

The V and J genes are TRBV27 and TRBJ2-5; TRBD2 aligns across 13 bases. The CDR3 length is 15 residues. V shed 5 bases, J shed 3 bases, and the junction held 3 bases outside the gene matches. CDR1 is MNHEY and CDR2 is SMNVEV in the germline V gene (reference sequence). CDR3 bases: TGTGCCAGCAGTCCCGGACTAGCGGGAGAAGAGACCCAGTACTTC. Amino acid sequence: CASSPGLAGEETQYF.

The chain is built from TRBV10-1 and TRBJ1-5; the D is unclear. The germline gives CDR1 WNHNN, CDR2 SYGVQD (reference sequence). This CDR3 is built from 14 residues. V lost 5 bases and J lost 0, with 8 bases in between. In DNA form, the CDR3 reads TGCGCCAGCAGTCCCAGCGGTAGCAATCAGCCCCAGCATTTT. Residues: CASSPSGSNQPQHF.

V usage is TRBV5-5 and J usage is TRBJ1-2, with TRBD1 as a possible D gene (6 bases). Germline V lookup: CDR1 SGHKS, CDR2 YYEKEE (reference sequence). Trimming removed 5 bases at V and 0 bases at J, with 17 bases between. The CDR3 totals 16 residues. CDR3 in amino acids: CASSQGWGVTNYGYTF. The DNA for the CDR3 is TGTGCCAGCAGTCAGGGGTGGGGCGTTACTAACTATGGCTACACCTTC.

This clone was detected a few times. This rearrangement joins TRBV7-2 to TRBJ1-1, with TRBD1 matching 8 bases. Germline V gene sequence: CDR1 SGHTA, CDR2 FQGNSA. There are 13 residues in the CDR3. The V gene end was trimmed by 5 bases and the J gene end by 5 bases; junction bases not matched to a gene: 4. In nucleotides, the CDR3 is TGTGCCAGCAGCACAACAGGGGGGACTGAAGCTTTCTTT. Protein: CASSTTGGTEAFF. The full variable domain, with the rest looked up from reference TRBV7-2 and TRBJ1-1, is GAGVSQSPSNKVTEKGKDVELRCDPISGHTALYWYRQSLGQGLEFLIYFQGNSAPDKSGLPSDRFSAERTGGSVSTLTIQRTQQEDSAVYLCASSTTGGTEAFFGQGTRLTVV.

CDR3 region: CASSLRVGELDTQYF. CDR3 nucleotide sequence: TGTGCCAGCAGCTTAAGAGTGGGCGAGCTAGATACGCAGTATTTT. The chain has TRBV7-9 and TRBJ2-3; D not certain. From germline, CDR1 is SEHNR and CDR2 FQNEAQ (reference sequence). The germline V and J ends were trimmed by 2 bases and 5 bases, with 14 bases remaining between them. The CDR3 totals 15 residues.

The gene calls are TRBV18 and TRBJ2-7, with 8 bases aligning to TRBD1. This CDR3 spans 14 amino acids. The ends lost 2 bases at V and 2 bases at J; junction bases unmatched: 2. The germline gives CDR1 KGHSH, CDR2 LQKENI. The CDR3 protein is CASSPLDRAYEQYF. The CDR3 DNA reads as TGTGCCAGCTCACCATTGGACAGGGCCTACGAGCAGTACTTC. The full variable domain, its missing parts supplied by reference TRBV18 and TRBJ2-7, is NAGVMQNPRHLVRRRGQEARLRCSPMKGHSHVYWYRQLPEEGLKFMVYLQKENIIDESGMPKERFSAEFPKEGPSILRIQQVVRGDSAAYFCASSPLDRAYEQYFGPGTRLTVT.

The rearrangement joins TRBV6-1 to TRBJ1-5; 10 positions match TRBD1. The germline CDR1 and CDR2 sequences are MNHNS and SASEGT. This CDR3 is built from 15 residues. J lost 3 bases, V lost 6 bases, and 5 bases had no gene match. The CDR3 protein is CASRGQGIVNQPQHF. CDR3 DNA: TGTGCCAGCAGGGGACAGGGGATCGTCAATCAGCCCCAGCATTTT.

The chain employs TRBV2 and TRBJ2-2, with TRBD2 as a possible D gene (6 bases). The CDR3 length is 15 residues. The germline V and J ends were trimmed by 5 bases and 4 bases, with 14 bases remaining between them. Germline CDR1 SNHLY, CDR2 FYNNEI. The CDR3 spells CASSTSGSFTGELFF. The CDR3 DNA is TGTGCCAGCAGTACCTCCGGGAGTTTCACCGGGGAGCTGTTTTTT.

The table lists this clone with a few counts. V gene TRBV28 combines with J gene TRBJ2-5, with 11 bases aligning to TRBD2. Germline V gene lookup returns CDR1 MDHEN and CDR2 SYDVKM. There are 17 residues in the CDR3. Germline trimming cut 1 base from V and 4 bases from J; bases unmatched to any gene: 8. CDR3 sequence: CASSLSIAGGPRETQYF. The CDR3 bases are TGTGCCAGCAGTTTATCTATAGCGGGGGGGCCCAGAGAGACCCAGTACTTC.

The V call is TRBV27, the J call TRBJ1-3; 10 positions agree with TRBD1. Trimming cost V 8 bases and J 2 bases; bases outside gene matches: 0. This CDR3 comprises 13 residues. Germline V lookup: CDR1 MNHEY, CDR2 SMNVEV (reference sequence). CDR3 DNA: TGTGCCAGCGGGACAGGGGCTGGAAACACCATATATTTT. This codes for CASGTGAGNTIYF.

This clone was seen a few times. V gene TRBV6-1 combines with J gene TRBJ2-2; D gene ambiguous. The V gene's germline CDR1 is MNHNS and CDR2 SASEGT. The CDR3 is 14 residues long. Trimming removed 5 bases at V and 5 bases at J, with 12 bases between. This chain's CDR3 is CASSPLFLTGELFF. The CDR3 nucleotides read TGTGCCAGCAGTCCGCTATTCCTTACCGGGGAGCTGTTTTTT.

The rearrangement joins TRBV27 to TRBJ2-7; 7 nucleotides match TRBD1. The germline CDR1 and CDR2 sequences are MNHEY and SMNVEV (reference sequence). V trimming: 6 bases; J trimming: 4 bases; junction bases outside the gene matches: 15. The length of the CDR3 is 16 residues. CDR3 sequence (DNA): TGTGCCAGCAGGAACGACAGGGACAGTGATGGGTACGAGCAGTACTTC. It yields the protein CASRNDRDSDGYEQYF.

The chain has TRBV6-4 and TRBJ2-3, with D tentatively TRBD1 (5 bases). This CDR3 is 14 amino acids long. V was pared by 3 bases and J by 4 bases, with 11 bases between. Germline V gene lookup returns CDR1 MRHNA and CDR2 SNTAGT. CDR3 DNA sequence: TGTGCCAGCAGTGAAAAGGGGTGGGCAGATACGCAGTATTTT. This sequence encodes CASSEKGWADTQYF.

Here the CDR3 DNA reads TGTGCCAGCAGCGACAGGGGAAGTACTGAAGCTTTCTTT. This gives the protein CASSDRGSTEAFF. This chain joins TRBV6-5 and TRBJ1-1; TRBD1 matches 8 bases. This CDR3 spans 13 amino acids. CDR1 MNHEY and CDR2 SVGAGI come from the germline V gene. J gave up 5 bases and V 6 bases, and 5 bases lay outside the gene matches.

With respect to this clone: In the same sample, other DNA sequences code for this CDR3. V usage is TRBV5-1 and J usage is TRBJ2-5, with 7 nucleotides matching TRBD2. The CDR3 totals 15 residues. V shed 2 bases, J shed 5 bases, and the junction held 9 bases outside the gene matches. CDR1 and CDR2 from the germline V gene are SGHRS and YFSETQ. CDR3 in amino acids: CASSFLGGGQETQYF. CDR3 nucleotides: TGCGCCAGCAGCTTTCTTGGGGGGGGTCAGGAGACCCAGTACTTC.

The V gene is TRBV27, the J gene TRBJ1-6; D is ambiguous. Germline loops: CDR1 MNHEY, CDR2 SMNVEV (reference sequence). V lost 4 bases and J lost 7, with 5 bases in between. This CDR3 is built from 12 residues. The CDR3 DNA is TGTGCCAGCAGTTCGGTAAATTCACCCCTCCACTTT. It translates to CASSSVNSPLHF.